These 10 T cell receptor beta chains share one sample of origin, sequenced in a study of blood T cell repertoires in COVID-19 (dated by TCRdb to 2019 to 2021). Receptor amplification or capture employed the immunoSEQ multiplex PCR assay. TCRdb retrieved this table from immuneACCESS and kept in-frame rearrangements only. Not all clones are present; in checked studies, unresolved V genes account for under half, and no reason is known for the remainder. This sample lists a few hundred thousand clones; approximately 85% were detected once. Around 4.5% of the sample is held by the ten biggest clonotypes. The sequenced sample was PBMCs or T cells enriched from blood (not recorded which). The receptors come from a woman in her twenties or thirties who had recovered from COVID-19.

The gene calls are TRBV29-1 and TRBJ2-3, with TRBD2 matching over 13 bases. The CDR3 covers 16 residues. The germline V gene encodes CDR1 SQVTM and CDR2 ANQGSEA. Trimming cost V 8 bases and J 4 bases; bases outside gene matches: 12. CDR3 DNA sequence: TGCAGCATTGGACTAGCGGGAGAAGGGCCCGCAGATACGCAGTATTTT. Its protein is CSIGLAGEGPADTQYF.

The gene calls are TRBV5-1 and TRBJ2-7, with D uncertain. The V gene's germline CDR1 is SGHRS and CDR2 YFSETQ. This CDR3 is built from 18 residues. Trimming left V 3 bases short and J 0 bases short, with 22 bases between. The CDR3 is CASSSLPQRTSSSYEQYF. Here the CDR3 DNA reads TGCGCCAGCAGCTCCCTGCCGCAACGCACATCCAGCTCCTACGAGCAGTACTTC.

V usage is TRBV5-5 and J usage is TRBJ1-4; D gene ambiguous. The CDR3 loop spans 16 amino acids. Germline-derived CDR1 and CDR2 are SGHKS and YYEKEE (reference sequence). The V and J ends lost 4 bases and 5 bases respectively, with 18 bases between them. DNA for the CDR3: TGTGCCAGCAGCGCTTACCAAGGAGGACTGAATGAAAAACTGTTTTTT. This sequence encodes CASSAYQGGLNEKLFF.

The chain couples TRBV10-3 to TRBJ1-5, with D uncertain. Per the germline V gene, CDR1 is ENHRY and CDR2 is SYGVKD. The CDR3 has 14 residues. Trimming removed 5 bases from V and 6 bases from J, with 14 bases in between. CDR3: CAISSREVGQPQHF. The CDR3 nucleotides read TGTGCCATCAGTTCTAGGGAGGTCGGTCAGCCCCAGCATTTT.

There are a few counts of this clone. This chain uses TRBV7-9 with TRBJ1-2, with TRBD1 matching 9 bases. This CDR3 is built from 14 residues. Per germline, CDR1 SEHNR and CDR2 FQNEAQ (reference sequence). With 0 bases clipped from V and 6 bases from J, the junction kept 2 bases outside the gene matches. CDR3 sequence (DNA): TGTGCCAGCAGCTTAGCGGACAGGGGCCATGGCTACACCTTC. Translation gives CASSLADRGHGYTF.

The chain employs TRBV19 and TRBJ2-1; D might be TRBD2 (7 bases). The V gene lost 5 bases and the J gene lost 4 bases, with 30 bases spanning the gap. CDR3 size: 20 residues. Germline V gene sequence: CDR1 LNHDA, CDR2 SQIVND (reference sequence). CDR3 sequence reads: CASSADRGGGPSGVYNEQFF. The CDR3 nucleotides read TGTGCCAGTAGTGCCGACCGGGGTGGGGGCCCCAGCGGGGTATACAATGAGCAGTTCTTC.

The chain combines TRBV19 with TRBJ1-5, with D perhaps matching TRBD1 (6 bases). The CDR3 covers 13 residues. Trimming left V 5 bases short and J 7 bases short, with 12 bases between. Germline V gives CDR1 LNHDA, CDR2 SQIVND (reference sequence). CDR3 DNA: TGTGCCAGTAGTTCAGGGGTACGGCAGCCCCAGCATTTT. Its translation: CASSSGVRQPQHF.

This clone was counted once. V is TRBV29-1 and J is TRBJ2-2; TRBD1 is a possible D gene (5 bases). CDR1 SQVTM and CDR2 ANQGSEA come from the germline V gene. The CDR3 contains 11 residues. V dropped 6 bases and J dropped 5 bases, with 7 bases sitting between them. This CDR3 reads CSVPGTGELFF. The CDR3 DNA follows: TGCAGCGTGCCAGGGACCGGGGAGCTGTTTTTT.

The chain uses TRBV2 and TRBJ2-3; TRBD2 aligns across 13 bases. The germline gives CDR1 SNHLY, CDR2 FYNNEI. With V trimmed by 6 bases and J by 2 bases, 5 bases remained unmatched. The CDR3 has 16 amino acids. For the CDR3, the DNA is TGTGCCAGCAGACCGGGACTAGCGGGGTCCACAGATACGCAGTATTTT. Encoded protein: CASRPGLAGSTDTQYF.

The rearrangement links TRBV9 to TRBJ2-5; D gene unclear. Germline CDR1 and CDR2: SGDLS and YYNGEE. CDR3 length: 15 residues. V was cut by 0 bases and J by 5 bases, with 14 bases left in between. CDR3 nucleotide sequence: TGTGCCAGCAGCGTAGAAGGCCGGCGGTTGGAGACCCAGTACTTC. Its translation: CASSVEGRRLETQYF.